Following are 31 T cell receptor beta chains from one sample sequenced in a study of CD8+ T cells in alopecia areata. The sequencing template was cDNA reverse transcribed from extracted RNA. Libraries were prepared by immunoSEQ multiplex PCR; TCRdb keeps only in-frame clonotypes and omits some of them. Altogether about 90,000 clones are present, 44% being singletons, with the ten largest covering roughly 18%. Regarding treatment: oral pan-JAK inhibitor, 5-10 mg twice daily. Sample: CD8+ T cells sorted from blood, taken at week 24, from a patient treated with tofacitinib. These receptors all stem from a human donor with alopecia areata.

The chain couples TRBV6-5 to TRBJ2-7, with D tentatively TRBD2 (5 bases). Germline values: CDR1 MNHEY, CDR2 SVGAGI. The CDR3 is 14 residues long. V lost 6 bases, J lost 5 bases, and 17 bases lay in between. CDR3 protein: CASSNERHWDEQYF. CDR3 sequence (DNA): TGTGCCAGCAGCAACGAGCGGCATTGGGACGAGCAGTACTTC.

The chain carries TRBV5-4 and TRBJ2-7; 11 bases match TRBD2. CDR3 length: 14 amino acids. Germline V gives CDR1 SGHNT, CDR2 YYREEE (reference sequence). With 1 base clipped from V and 5 bases from J, the junction kept 2 bases outside the gene matches. CDR3 protein: CASSLTLAGDEQYF. DNA for the CDR3: TGTGCCAGCAGCTTGACACTAGCGGGAGACGAGCAGTACTTC.

The V and J genes are TRBV11-1 and TRBJ2-5; 9 bases are a match to TRBD2. Germline CDR1 reads SGHAT; CDR2 reads FQDESV (reference sequence). There are 15 residues in the CDR3. V gave up 4 bases and J gave up 5 bases; unmatched junction bases: 8. CDR3 DNA sequence: TGTGCCAGCAGCTCAATAGCGGGAGTCCTGGAGACCCAGTACTTC. Amino acids: CASSSIAGVLETQYF. The variable domain in full, with the rest retrieved from reference TRBV11-1 and TRBJ2-5, is EAEVAQSPRYKITEKSQAVAFWCDPISGHATLYWYRQILGQGPELLVQFQDESVVDDSQLPKDRFSAERLKGVDSTLKIQPAELGDSAMYLCASSSIAGVLETQYFGPGTRLLVL.

J is TRBJ1-2 and V is TRBV4-3, with TRBD1 matching 8 bases. There are 15 residues in the CDR3. The germline gives CDR1 LGHNA, CDR2 YSLEER. J lost 2 bases, V lost 0 bases, and 2 bases had no gene match. In DNA form, the CDR3 reads TGCGCCAGCAGCCAAGATCGACAGGGGAACTATGGCTACACCTTC. Its translation is CASSQDRQGNYGYTF.

A note on this clone: Other DNA sequences in this sample translate to the same CDR3. CDR3 residues: CASSLGTGGYEQYF. The CDR3 coding sequence is TGTGCCAGCAGCCTGGGGACAGGGGGCTACGAGCAGTACTTC. This chain connects TRBV11-2 to TRBJ2-7; 11 nucleotides line up with TRBD1. J gave up 3 bases and V 5 bases, and 3 bases lay outside the gene matches. Per the germline V gene, CDR1 is SGHAT and CDR2 is FQNNGV. The CDR3 consists of 14 residues.

A single count supports this clone. The CDR3 nucleotides read TGTGCCAGCAGCACCCCGTGGGAGAGCAATCAGCCCCAGCATTTT. Translating it yields CASSTPWESNQPQHF. The chain carries TRBV7-9 and TRBJ1-5; D gene unclear. V dropped 5 bases and J dropped 1 base, with 12 bases sitting between them. CDR1 is SEHNR and CDR2 is FQNEAQ in the germline V gene (reference sequence). This CDR3 has 15 amino acids.

This CDR3 reads CATTGTDSYNEQFF. CDR3 sequence (DNA): TGTGCCACAACCGGGACAGACAGCTACAATGAGCAGTTCTTC. The rearrangement links TRBV10-3 to TRBJ2-1; 7 bases fit TRBD1. Trimming cost V 10 bases and J 3 bases; bases outside gene matches: 9. The CDR3 is made up of 14 amino acids. Germline-derived CDR1 and CDR2 are ENHRY and SYGVKD.

V usage is TRBV4-1 and J usage is TRBJ2-5; D is unclear. The CDR3 is 14 amino acids. V was shortened by 0 bases and J by 2 bases, with 7 bases between the two germline ends. In germline, CDR1 is MGHRA, CDR2 YSYEKL. The CDR3 DNA is TGCGCCAGCAGCCAAGAGCACAGACAAGAGACCCAGTACTTC. Translating gives CASSQEHRQETQYF.

The rearrangement joins TRBV4-1 to TRBJ1-1; D gene ambiguous. Trimming stripped 0 bases from V and 0 bases from J, with 11 bases between. The CDR3 runs 16 residues. CDR1 is MGHRA, CDR2 YSYEKL, per germline. The CDR3 nucleotides are TGCGCCAGCAGCCAAGATAAACTCCTGATGAACACTGAAGCTTTCTTT. The encoded protein is CASSQDKLLMNTEAFF.

This clone came up a few times. The chain has TRBV4-3 and TRBJ2-6; D unclear. Germline CDR1 and CDR2: LGHNA and YSLEER. CDR3 length: 15 amino acids. The V gene lost 0 bases and the J gene lost 0 bases, with 3 bases spanning the gap. The chain's CDR3 is CASSQESSGANVLTF. In nucleotides, the CDR3 is TGCGCCAGCAGCCAAGAGAGCTCTGGGGCCAACGTCCTGACTTTC.

This clone was seen a few times. The chain links TRBV29-1 to TRBJ2-7; a possible D gene is TRBD1 (5 bases). With 0 bases removed from V and 4 bases from J, the gap between germline ends came to 10 bases. CDR1 and CDR2 from the germline V gene are SQVTM and ANQGSEA. CDR3 length equals 13 residues. The DNA for the CDR3 is TGCAGCGTTGAAGAAGGACAACCTTACGAGCAGTACTTC. Translated: CSVEEGQPYEQYF.

The chain employs TRBV9 and TRBJ2-2; no clear D gene. Germline CDR1 and CDR2: SGDLS and YYNGEE. The CDR3 has 13 amino acids. V was trimmed by 1 base and J by 6 bases, leaving 7 bases between them. The CDR3 region is CASSVLRSGELFF. DNA of the CDR3: TGTGCCAGCAGCGTACTTAGATCCGGGGAGCTGTTTTTT.

CDR3 in amino acids: CAWSAASGHYEQYF. The CDR3 nucleotides read TGTGCCTGGAGTGCGGCTAGCGGACACTACGAGCAGTACTTC. This chain links TRBV30 with TRBJ2-7; 7 nucleotides align to TRBD2. Germline lookup yields CDR1 GTSNPN and CDR2 SVGIG (reference sequence). The CDR3 is 14 residues long. With V trimmed by 1 base and J by 3 bases, 6 bases remained unmatched.

The V and J genes are TRBV18 and TRBJ1-5, with D hard to call. The V and J ends lost 3 bases and 1 base respectively, with 4 bases between them. From germline, CDR1 is KGHSH and CDR2 LQKENI. The length of the CDR3 is 13 residues. CDR3 in DNA: TGTGCCAGCTCACCGGAGAGCAATCAGCCCCAGCATTTT. Translation gives CASSPESNQPQHF.

The chain employs TRBV5-1 and TRBJ2-7, with 9 positions matching TRBD2. The V gene end was trimmed by 0 bases and the J gene end by 5 bases; junction bases not matched to a gene: 12. From germline, CDR1 is SGHRS and CDR2 YFSETQ. The CDR3 spans 17 residues. The chain's CDR3 is CASSLAVAGVYTHEQYF. CDR3 nucleotide sequence: TGCGCCAGCAGCTTGGCGGTAGCGGGAGTATATACCCACGAGCAGTACTTC. Using reference TRBV5-1 and TRBJ2-7 for the parts outside the CDR3, the full variable domain is KAGVTQTPRYLIKTRGQQVTLSCSPISGHRSVSWYQQTPGQGLQFLFEYFSETQRNKGNFPGRFSGRQFSNSRSEMNVSTLELGDSALYLCASSLAVAGVYTHEQYFGPGTRLTVT.

The gene calls are TRBV9 and TRBJ2-1; a weak D match, TRBD2 (7 bases). This CDR3 spans 16 amino acids. Germline CDR1 is SGDLS and CDR2 is YYNGEE. Deletions cut 3 bases from V and 8 bases from J, with 21 bases between. CDR3 residues: CASSGKGGGRLDEQFF. Here the CDR3 DNA reads TGTGCCAGCAGCGGAAAGGGAGGGGGTCGTTTGGATGAGCAGTTCTTC.

This clone was counted once. The genes are TRBV27 and TRBJ2-5, with D possibly called TRBD1 or TRBD2 (5 bases each). Germline-derived CDR1 and CDR2 are MNHEY and SMNVEV (reference sequence). The V end lost 0 bases, the J end lost 5 bases, and 16 bases lay between the germline ends. The CDR3 is 16 amino acids. The CDR3 sequence: CASSLSSGLPHETQYF. CDR3 sequence (DNA): TGTGCCAGCAGTTTATCGTCGGGGCTTCCTCACGAGACCCAGTACTTC.

This clone was seen just once. This chain uses TRBV2 with TRBJ2-1; D may be TRBD2 (5 bases). V was trimmed by 2 bases and J by 8 bases, leaving 16 bases between them. From germline, CDR1 is SNHLY and CDR2 FYNNEI. The CDR3 consists of 15 residues. This CDR3 is CASSETRGLGDEQFF. DNA of the CDR3: TGTGCCAGCAGTGAAACGCGCGGGCTTGGGGATGAGCAGTTCTTC.

The chain couples TRBV7-7 to TRBJ2-2, with D uncertain. V dropped 3 bases and J dropped 3 bases, with 5 bases sitting between them. This CDR3 is 13 amino acids long. The germline gives CDR1 SSHAT, CDR2 FNYEAQ (reference sequence). CDR3 DNA: TGTGCCAGCAGCTTGGACCACACCGGGGAGCTGTTTTTT. This sequence encodes CASSLDHTGELFF.

The V gene is TRBV19, the J gene TRBJ1-1; D gene unclear. The germline V gene has CDR1 LNHDA and CDR2 SQIVND (reference sequence). The CDR3 loop spans 12 amino acids. The germline V and J ends were trimmed by 6 bases and 4 bases, with 9 bases remaining between them. The CDR3 nucleotides read TGTGCCAGTAGAGAGGGAGGCACTGAAGCTTTCTTT. This sequence encodes CASREGGTEAFF. Using reference TRBV19 and TRBJ1-1 for the parts outside the CDR3, the full variable domain is DGGITQSPKYLFRKEGQNVTLSCEQNLNHDAMYWYRQDPGQGLRLIYYSQIVNDFQKGDIAEGYSVSREKKESFPLTVTSAQKNPTAFYLCASREGGTEAFFGQGTRLTVV.

The CDR3 nucleotides are TGCGCCAGCAGCCAAGAAGCGGGGAGAGGTGAGACCCAGTACTTC. Its protein product is CASSQEAGRGETQYF. V and J are TRBV4-1 and TRBJ2-5, with 7 bases identical to TRBD2. The ends lost 0 bases at V and 5 bases at J; junction bases unmatched: 6. This CDR3 has 15 amino acids. Germline lookup yields CDR1 MGHRA and CDR2 YSYEKL.

This clone occurred a few times. This CDR3 is also generated by other DNA sequences in the sample. The CDR3 DNA reads as TGTGCCAGCAGCGTAGGTCACAGCTACGAGCAGTACTTC. Its protein is CASSVGHSYEQYF. The rearrangement uses TRBV9 and TRBJ2-7; D remains unclear. V was cut by 0 bases and J by 3 bases, with 7 bases left in between. CDR1 is SGDLS and CDR2 is YYNGEE in the germline V gene. The CDR3 consists of 13 residues.

The rearrangement joins TRBV4-1 to TRBJ2-5; 7 nucleotides match TRBD1. V lost 4 bases to trimming and J lost 2 bases; unmatched junction nucleotides: 13. The length of the CDR3 is 17 residues. CDR1 is MGHRA and CDR2 is YSYEKL in the germline V gene. The CDR3, as DNA: TGCGCCAGCAGCCCTAGTCGGGACAGCGATACGCAAGAGACCCAGTACTTC. Its protein is CASSPSRDSDTQETQYF.

This clone was seen repeatedly, ten times or more. The gene calls are TRBV6-5 and TRBJ1-5; D not resolved. CDR1 MNHEY and CDR2 SVGAGI come from the germline V gene. The CDR3 is made up of 14 amino acids. V gave up 4 bases and J gave up 1 base, with 8 bases separating them. CDR3 in amino acids: CASSSLSSNQPQHF. The CDR3 bases are TGTGCCAGCAGTTCCCTTTCGAGCAATCAGCCCCAGCATTTT.

Notes on this clone: Compared with germline, one end of the junction differs, possibly owing to a read error. This sequence joins TRBV29-1 and TRBJ2-7; possible D gene TRBD2, 6 bases. Per the germline V gene, CDR1 is SQVTM and CDR2 is ANQGSEA. The CDR3 consists of 11 residues. CDR3 DNA sequence: TGCAGCGTTGAAGTTGGCGGCAGGGAGGACTTC. It is translated as CSVEVGGREDF.

This clone was counted at least ten times. This rearrangement joins TRBV6-4 to TRBJ2-3; tentative D call: TRBD2 (5 bases). Germline V lookup: CDR1 MRHNA, CDR2 SNTAGT. V shed 0 bases and J shed 3 bases, with 13 bases lying between them. There are 16 residues in the CDR3. CDR3 region: CASSDSPEVGTDTQYF. CDR3 DNA sequence: TGTGCCAGCAGTGACTCCCCGGAGGTGGGGACAGATACGCAGTATTTT.

V and J are TRBV5-6 and TRBJ2-7; no firm D call. The V end was cut by 4 bases, the J end by 0 bases, with 11 bases between. CDR3 size: 14 residues. The V gene's germline CDR1 is SGHDT and CDR2 YYEEEE. CDR3 protein: CASSGAVSSYEQYF. The CDR3 DNA reads as TGTGCCAGCAGCGGTGCGGTGAGCTCCTACGAGCAGTACTTC. Full variable domain (missing parts from reference TRBV5-6 and TRBJ2-7): DAGVTQSPTHLIKTRGQQVTLRCSPKSGHDTVSWYQQALGQGPQFIFQYYEEEERQRGNFPDRFSGHQFPNYSSELNVNALLLGDSALYLCASSGAVSSYEQYFGPGTRLTVT.

V usage is TRBV11-2 and J usage is TRBJ2-5, with TRBD2 matching 7 bases. The CDR3 is 17 amino acids. The germline CDR1 and CDR2 sequences are SGHAT and FQNNGV. V was clipped by 0 bases and J by 5 bases; unmatched bases: 12. The CDR3 DNA is TGTGCCAGCAGCTTAGATCTCGGACGGGAGGCCGGGGAGACCCAGTACTTC. Translated, it gives CASSLDLGREAGETQYF.

The chain employs TRBV29-1 and TRBJ2-3, with 7 bases identical to TRBD1. The CDR3 runs 17 residues. V gave up 5 bases and J gave up 2 bases; unmatched junction bases: 16. Germline CDR1 reads SQVTM; CDR2 reads ANQGSEA. CDR3 protein: CSVIRGRDIKPTDTQYF. The CDR3 DNA reads as TGCAGCGTTATAAGGGGGCGCGATATTAAGCCCACAGATACGCAGTATTTT.

The V and J genes are TRBV7-9 and TRBJ2-7; D not certain. V was pared by 1 base and J by 2 bases, with 3 bases between. The CDR3 has 12 amino acids. CDR1 and CDR2 from the germline V gene are SEHNR and FQNEAQ (reference sequence). The CDR3 is CASSLEAYEQYF. In DNA, the CDR3 is TGTGCCAGCAGCTTAGAAGCCTACGAGCAGTACTTC.

This clone was detected only once. This chain links TRBV5-1 with TRBJ2-7; 13 bases are a match to TRBD2. CDR1 and CDR2 (germline): SGHRS, YFSETQ. The CDR3 is 16 residues long. Unmatched junction bases numbered 7, after V lost 0 bases and J lost 7 bases. The CDR3 DNA reads as TGCGCCAGCAGCTTGGAGGGACTAGCGGGGCCGGGGGAGCAGTACTTC. Encoded protein: CASSLEGLAGPGEQYF.